This entry describes one T cell receptor beta chain. This CDR3 is built from 12 residues. V was trimmed by 4 bases and J by 3 bases, leaving 9 bases between them. The V gene's germline CDR1 is DFQATT and CDR2 SNEGSKA (reference sequence). Amplification by 5'RACE using constant-segment primers produced TCR alpha and TCR beta cDNA libraries that carried sample barcodes and UMIs. TCRdb re-analysed the 5' RACE reads in MiXCR, keeping a single row per CDR3 protein. The table has roughly 560,000 distinct CDR3 sequences, around 20% seen once. This sample is part of a study of T-cell memory formation after mild COVID-19.

Sequencing used PBMCs or a T cell subset sorted from them (not recorded which). The chain joins TRBV20-1 to TRBJ2-5; D perhaps matches TRBD2 (5 bases). This TCR was sampled from an adult woman who had mild COVID-19 (a few samples of this study predate the infection). Cell type and time point are not known. The CDR3 DNA reads as TGCAGTGCTATCCACGGGAAAGAGACCCAGTACTTC. Translated, it gives CSAIHGKETQYF.